This entry is about one T cell receptor beta chain. The antigen it recognizes is unknown. One junction end does not reproduce the germline sequence, and a read error may be involved. Without any cell sorting, total RNA and DNA were co-extracted from roughly 18-30 mg of bulk tissue using the AllPrep DNA/RNA mini kit. Between late 2015 and March 2016, a handful of patients in China with histopathologically diagnosed primary liver carcinoma had surgical resection. At the time of sampling, the patients were treatment-naive and had chronic HBV infection. Fresh tumor and adjacent tissue pieces were bisected, with one half stored in RNAlater at -80 degrees C and the other half sent for histology. This entry comes from a study of tumor-infiltrating lymphocytes in primary liver carcinoma (dated by TCRdb to 2016 to 2017). For context, the study as a whole: Of the five patients (three men and two women, aged 30 to 69 years), four had hepatocellular carcinoma and one had combined HCC and intrahepatic cholangiocarcinoma. Tumors of the five patients were stage T1-T3 N0M0 with maximum diameters of roughly 4 to 10 cm. Each sample produced about 3.5 to 7.13 million productive TCRbeta reads, and read depth showed no significant difference between tissue types. TCRbeta repertoire sequencing, expression microarrays and whole-exome sequencing were combined in the study across five regions of each liver tumor, with adjacent normal tissue and blood also included. A total of roughly 35 specimens from 5 patients, comprising some 25 tumor regions, 5 adjacent noncancerous liver tissues and 5 peripheral blood samples, were covered by TCRbeta repertoire sequencing. High reproducibility was observed for the technical replicate repertoires, with mean shared-clone rates roughly 0.92 and correlation coefficients above 0.95. The study at large found these results: Pairs of tumor regions showed greater repertoire overlap (mean about 35%) than tumor-adjacent pairs (about 17%) or tumor-blood pairs (about 14%), which is consistent with antigen-driven expansion. The top 250 clones accounted for a significantly greater share of the repertoire in tumors than in blood (p = 0.039). Only the TCR beta chain was sequenced, which likely underestimates true repertoire diversity because unpaired alpha chains were not captured. Only a few patients were included in the study, and the authors note that the findings should be validated in a larger study. Because the samples were bulk and unsorted, CD4+ and CD8+ T cell repertoires could not be compared.

A constant-region primer and ProtoScript II reverse transcriptase were used to reverse-transcribe TCRbeta-specific cDNA from roughly 480 ng total RNA. Three nested multiplex PCR rounds, following a slightly modified ARM-PCR procedure, were used to build the TCRbeta libraries. The first two PCR rounds used multiplex TRBV1-TRBV30 forward primers with a Cbeta reverse primer, each for 10 cycles. A final 25-cycle PCR with Deep VentR polymerase added sample barcodes and Illumina adapters. Before sequencing, amplicons of 200-500 bp were purified from gel using a QIAquick gel extraction kit. An Illumina HiSeq 2500 was used to sequence the TCRbeta amplicons, generating 250-bp paired-end reads. On the study's bioinformatics: Quality trimming of reads was performed with Trimmomatic v0.33, and paired reads were merged with FLASH v1.2.11 so that full CDR3 sequences could be recovered. V, D and J germline segments were assigned to the rearranged TCRbeta sequences using MiGEC v1.2.1b. Clonotype statistics and Shannon-Wiener diversity indices were calculated with VDJtools v1.0.0. Except for diversity analysis, only each sample's 250 most abundant clonotypes were used in subsequent analyses to reduce sampling bias. The raw public data were reprocessed by TCRdb itself: fastp quality trimming at Q25, MiXCR clonotype calling, in-frame beta chains only. Each record represents a unique CDR3 protein, reported with the most common genes and DNA among its rows. Clone size and V and J calls follow TCRdb, not the original study. For this sample the table gives about 37,000 distinct CDR3 sequences, of which roughly 80% were detected only once. The leading ten clones occupy 37% of the sample.

The CDR3 goes from the cysteine to the phenylalanine over 14 residues. The retained sequence is limited to the CDR3, 42 bases, with the frame set at the first base. The germline V gene yields ENHRY for CDR1 and SYGVKD for CDR2. The sample consisted of tumor-adjacent normal liver tissue. The receptor was isolated from a man aged 40-50 years with primary liver carcinoma and hepatitis B virus infection. The sequence links TRBV10-3 to TRBJ2-2, with 7 junctional bases fitting TRBD1. Read as DNA, the sequence is TGTGCCATCAAAGGGACAGTGAACACTGGGGAGCTGTTTTTT. It translates as CAIKGTVNTGELFF.